Listed here is a single T cell receptor beta chain. In the source study's methods: Amplifying reference gene primers gave estimates of nucleated cell counts. Only in-frame clones appear in the TCRdb table, and some are missing; sequencing was by immunoSEQ multiplex PCR. V and J calls and clone size are those listed in that table; D and trimming were worked out from the DNA. Of about 170,000 clones in the sample, approximately 84% were seen once. This sample is drawn from a study of blood T cell repertoires in COVID-19. V lost 4 bases to trimming and J lost 2 bases, with 9 bases between them. CDR3 length: 14 amino acids. The germline V gene encodes CDR1 LNHDA and CDR2 SQIVND (reference sequence).

The sample consisted of peripheral blood. This clonotype originated in a woman aged 80 or over with acute or convalescent COVID-19. This chain connects TRBV19 to TRBJ2-1, with D possibly matching TRBD2 (5 bases). This CDR3 is CASSTAGPYNEQFF. CDR3 nucleotide sequence: TGTGCCAGTAGTACTGCGGGCCCCTACAATGAGCAGTTCTTC.